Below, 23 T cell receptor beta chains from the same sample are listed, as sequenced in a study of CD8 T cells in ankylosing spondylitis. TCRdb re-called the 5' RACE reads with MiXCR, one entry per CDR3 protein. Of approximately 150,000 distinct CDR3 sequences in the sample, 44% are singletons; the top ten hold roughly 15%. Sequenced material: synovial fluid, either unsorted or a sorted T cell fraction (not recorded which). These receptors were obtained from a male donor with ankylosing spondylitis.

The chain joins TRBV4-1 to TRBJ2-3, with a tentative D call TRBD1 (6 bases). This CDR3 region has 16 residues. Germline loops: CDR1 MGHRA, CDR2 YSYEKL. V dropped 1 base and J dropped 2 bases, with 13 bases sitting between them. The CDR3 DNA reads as TGCGCCAGCAGCCAAGTCGACAGGCGGAACACAGATACGCAGTATTTT. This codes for CASSQVDRRNTDTQYF.

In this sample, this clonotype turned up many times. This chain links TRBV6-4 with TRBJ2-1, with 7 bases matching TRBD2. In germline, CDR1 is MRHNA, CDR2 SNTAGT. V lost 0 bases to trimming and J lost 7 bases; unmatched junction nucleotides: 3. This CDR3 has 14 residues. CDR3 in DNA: TGTGCCAGCAGTGACTCCTCGGGGGGAAATGAGCAGTTCTTC. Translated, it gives CASSDSSGGNEQFF.

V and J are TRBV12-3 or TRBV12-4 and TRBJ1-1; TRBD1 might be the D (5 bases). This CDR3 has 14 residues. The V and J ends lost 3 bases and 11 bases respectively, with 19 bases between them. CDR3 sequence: CASSFKGTPSAAFF. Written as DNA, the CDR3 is TGTGCCAGCAGTTTTAAGGGGACCCCCTCCGCGGCTTTCTTT.

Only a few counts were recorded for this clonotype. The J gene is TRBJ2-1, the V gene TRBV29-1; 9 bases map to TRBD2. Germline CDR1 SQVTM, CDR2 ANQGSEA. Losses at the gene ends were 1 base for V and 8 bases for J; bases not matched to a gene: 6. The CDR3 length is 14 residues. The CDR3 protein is CSVEGLAGPYEQFF. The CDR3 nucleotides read TGCAGCGTTGAAGGCCTAGCGGGGCCCTATGAGCAGTTCTTC.

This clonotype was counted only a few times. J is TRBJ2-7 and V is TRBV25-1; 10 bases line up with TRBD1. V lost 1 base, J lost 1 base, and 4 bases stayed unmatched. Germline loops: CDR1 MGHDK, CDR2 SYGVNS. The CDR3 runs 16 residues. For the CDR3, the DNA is TGTGCCAGCAGTGAATTAGGACAGGGGGTTTCCTACGAGCAGTACTTC. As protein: CASSELGQGVSYEQYF.

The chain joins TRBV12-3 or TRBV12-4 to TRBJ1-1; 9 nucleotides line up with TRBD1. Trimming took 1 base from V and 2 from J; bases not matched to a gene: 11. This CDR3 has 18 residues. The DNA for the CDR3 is TGTGCCAGCAGTTTAGGGGATGGGACAGGGTGGCTTAACACTGAAGCTTTCTTT. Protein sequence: CASSLGDGTGWLNTEAFF.

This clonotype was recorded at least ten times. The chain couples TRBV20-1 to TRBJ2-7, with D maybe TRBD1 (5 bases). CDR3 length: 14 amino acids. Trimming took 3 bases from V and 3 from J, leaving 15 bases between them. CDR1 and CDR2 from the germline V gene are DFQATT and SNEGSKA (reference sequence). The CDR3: CSAREGATIYEQYF. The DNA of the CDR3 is TGCAGTGCTAGGGAAGGGGCGACAATCTACGAGCAGTACTTC.

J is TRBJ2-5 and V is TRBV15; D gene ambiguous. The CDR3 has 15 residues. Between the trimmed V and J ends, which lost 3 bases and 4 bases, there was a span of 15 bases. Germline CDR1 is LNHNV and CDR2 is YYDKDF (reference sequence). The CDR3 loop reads CATSSPRWSGETQYF. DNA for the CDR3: TGTGCCACCAGCAGTCCCAGATGGAGTGGAGAGACCCAGTACTTC.

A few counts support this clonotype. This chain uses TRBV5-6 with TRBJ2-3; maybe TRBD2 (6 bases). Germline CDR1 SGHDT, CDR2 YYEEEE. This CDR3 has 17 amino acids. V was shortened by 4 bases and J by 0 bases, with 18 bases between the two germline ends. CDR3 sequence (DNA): TGTGCCAGCAGCCTGGACCCTGGACTATCCAGCACAGATACGCAGTATTTT. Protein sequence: CASSLDPGLSSTDTQYF.

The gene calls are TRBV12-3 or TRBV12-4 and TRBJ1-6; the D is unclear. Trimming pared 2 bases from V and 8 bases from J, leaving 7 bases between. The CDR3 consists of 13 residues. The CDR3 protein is CASSLRIDSPLHF. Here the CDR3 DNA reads TGTGCCAGCAGTTTACGTATCGATTCACCCCTCCACTTT.

The CDR3 loop reads CASSLYREATYEQYF. DNA of the CDR3: TGTGCCAGCAGCTTGTATCGGGAGGCCACCTACGAGCAGTACTTC. J is TRBJ2-7 and V is TRBV5-4, with TRBD2 identical over 7 bases. The germline CDR1 and CDR2 sequences are SGHNT and YYREEE (reference sequence). This CDR3 is built from 15 residues. V was clipped by 1 base and J by 2 bases; unmatched bases: 6.

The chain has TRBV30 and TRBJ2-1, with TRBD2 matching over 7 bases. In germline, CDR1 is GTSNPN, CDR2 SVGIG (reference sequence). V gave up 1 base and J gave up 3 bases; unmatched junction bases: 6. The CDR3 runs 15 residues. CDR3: CAWSDLADLYNEQFF. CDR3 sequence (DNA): TGTGCCTGGAGTGACCTAGCGGATCTCTACAATGAGCAGTTCTTC.

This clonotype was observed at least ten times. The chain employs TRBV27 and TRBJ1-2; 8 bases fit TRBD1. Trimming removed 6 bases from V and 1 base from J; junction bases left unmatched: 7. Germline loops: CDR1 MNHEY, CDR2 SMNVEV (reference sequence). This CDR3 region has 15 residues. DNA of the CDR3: TGTGCCAGCAGCCCGCAGGGGGCGCATAACTATGGCTACACCTTC. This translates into CASSPQGAHNYGYTF.

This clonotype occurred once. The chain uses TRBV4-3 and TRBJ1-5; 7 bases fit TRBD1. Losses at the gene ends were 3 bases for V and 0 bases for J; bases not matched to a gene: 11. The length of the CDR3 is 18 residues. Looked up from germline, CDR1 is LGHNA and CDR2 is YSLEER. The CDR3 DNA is TGCGCCAGCAGCCAGGCTCACAGGGGAGTGTATAGCAATCAGCCCCAGCATTTT. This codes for CASSQAHRGVYSNQPQHF.

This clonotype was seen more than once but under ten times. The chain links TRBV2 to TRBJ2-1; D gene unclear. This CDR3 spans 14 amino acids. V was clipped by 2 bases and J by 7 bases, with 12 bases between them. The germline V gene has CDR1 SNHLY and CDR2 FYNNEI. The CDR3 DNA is TGTGCCAGCAGTGAATGGGGTAGCCTAAATGAGCAGTTCTTC. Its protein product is CASSEWGSLNEQFF.

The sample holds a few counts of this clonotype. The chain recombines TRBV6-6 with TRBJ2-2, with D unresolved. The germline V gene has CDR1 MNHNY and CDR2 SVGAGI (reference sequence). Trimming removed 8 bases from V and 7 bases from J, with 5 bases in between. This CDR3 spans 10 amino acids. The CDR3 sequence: CASLGGELFF. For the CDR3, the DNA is TGTGCCAGCCTGGGCGGGGAGCTGTTTTTT.

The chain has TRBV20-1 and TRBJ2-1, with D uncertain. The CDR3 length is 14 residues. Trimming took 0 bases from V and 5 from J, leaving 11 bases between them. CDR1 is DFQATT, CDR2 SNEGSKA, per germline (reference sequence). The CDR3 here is CSARDGAVHNEQFF. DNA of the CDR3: TGCAGTGCTAGAGATGGAGCAGTTCACAATGAGCAGTTCTTC.

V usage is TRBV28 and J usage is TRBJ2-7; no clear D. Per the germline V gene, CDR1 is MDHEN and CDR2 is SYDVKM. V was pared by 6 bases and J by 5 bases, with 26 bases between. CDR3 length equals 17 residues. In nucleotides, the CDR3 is TGTGCCAGCAGACCCGACCTCCCTCGGGTTATCGACCACGAGCAGTACTTC. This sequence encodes CASRPDLPRVIDHEQYF.

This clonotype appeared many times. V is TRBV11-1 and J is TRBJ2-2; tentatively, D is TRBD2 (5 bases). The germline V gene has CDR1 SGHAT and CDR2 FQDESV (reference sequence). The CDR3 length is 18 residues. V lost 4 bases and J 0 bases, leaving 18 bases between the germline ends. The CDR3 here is CASSSMVGLNANTGELFF. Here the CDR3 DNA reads TGTGCCAGCAGCTCCATGGTCGGACTCAACGCGAACACCGGGGAGCTGTTTTTT.

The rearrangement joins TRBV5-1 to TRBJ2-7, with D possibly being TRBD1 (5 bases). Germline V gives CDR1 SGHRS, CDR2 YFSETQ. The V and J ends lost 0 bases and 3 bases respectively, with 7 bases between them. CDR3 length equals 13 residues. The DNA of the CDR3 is TGCGCCAGCAGCTTGGGGACACTCTACGAGCAGTACTTC. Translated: CASSLGTLYEQYF.

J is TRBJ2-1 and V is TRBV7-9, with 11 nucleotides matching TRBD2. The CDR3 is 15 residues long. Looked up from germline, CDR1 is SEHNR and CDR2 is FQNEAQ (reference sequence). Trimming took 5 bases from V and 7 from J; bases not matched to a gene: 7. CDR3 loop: CASSEGLAVFNEQFF. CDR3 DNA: TGTGCCAGCAGCGAGGGACTAGCGGTCTTTAATGAGCAGTTCTTC.

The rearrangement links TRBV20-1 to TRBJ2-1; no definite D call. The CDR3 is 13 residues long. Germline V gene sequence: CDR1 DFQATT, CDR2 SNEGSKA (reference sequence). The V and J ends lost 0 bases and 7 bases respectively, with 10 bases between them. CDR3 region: CSARDLFRNEQFF. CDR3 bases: TGCAGTGCTAGAGATCTGTTTAGGAATGAGCAGTTCTTC.

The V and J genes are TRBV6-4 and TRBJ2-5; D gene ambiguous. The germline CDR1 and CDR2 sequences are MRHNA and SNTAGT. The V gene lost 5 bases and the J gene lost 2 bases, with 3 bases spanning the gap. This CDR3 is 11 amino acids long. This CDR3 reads CASSIQETQYF. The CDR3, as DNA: TGTGCCAGCAGTATTCAAGAGACCCAGTACTTC.